This TCR beta chain was recorded in a study of monozygotic twins with inflammatory bowel disease. Through template switching, UMIs that included a 6-nucleotide sample barcode were added. TCRdb reanalyzed the 5' RACE reads and collapses them to one entry per CDR3 protein, without DNA. In total, the table holds approximately 140,000 distinct CDR3 sequences. Whole-study findings and limits: The results supported no single strong signal or clonotype associated with IBD.

Germline V gene data show CDR1 as MDHEN and CDR2 as SYDVKM. The CDR3 runs to 14 residues. Comments on this clonotype: The antigen remains unidentified.

The rearrangement joins TRBV28 to TRBJ2-7; as DNA is missing, the TRBD1 call by TCRdb cannot be tested. The TCR sequence derives from a human donor with ulcerative colitis or Crohn's disease, or a healthy co-twin of an affected twin (not recorded which). The sample comprised blood. CDR3 protein: CASKRDRGIYEQYF.